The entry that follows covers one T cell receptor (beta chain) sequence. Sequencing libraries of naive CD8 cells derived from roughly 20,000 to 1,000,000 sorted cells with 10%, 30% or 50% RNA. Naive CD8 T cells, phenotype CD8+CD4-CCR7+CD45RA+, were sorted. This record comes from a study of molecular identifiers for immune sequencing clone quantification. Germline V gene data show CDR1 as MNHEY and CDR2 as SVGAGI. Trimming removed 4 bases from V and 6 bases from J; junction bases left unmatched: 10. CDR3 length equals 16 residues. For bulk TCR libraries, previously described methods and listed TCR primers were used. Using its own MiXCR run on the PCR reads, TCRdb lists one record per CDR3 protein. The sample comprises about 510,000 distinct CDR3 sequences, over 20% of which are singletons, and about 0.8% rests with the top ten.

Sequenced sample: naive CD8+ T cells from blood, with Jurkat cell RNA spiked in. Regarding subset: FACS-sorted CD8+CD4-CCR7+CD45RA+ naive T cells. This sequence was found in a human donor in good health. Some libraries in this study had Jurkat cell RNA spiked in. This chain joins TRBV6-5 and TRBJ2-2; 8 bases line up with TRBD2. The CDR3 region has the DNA TGTGCCAGCAGTTTTTGGGGACTAGATATGTCCGGGGAGCTGTTTTTT. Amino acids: CASSFWGLDMSGELFF.